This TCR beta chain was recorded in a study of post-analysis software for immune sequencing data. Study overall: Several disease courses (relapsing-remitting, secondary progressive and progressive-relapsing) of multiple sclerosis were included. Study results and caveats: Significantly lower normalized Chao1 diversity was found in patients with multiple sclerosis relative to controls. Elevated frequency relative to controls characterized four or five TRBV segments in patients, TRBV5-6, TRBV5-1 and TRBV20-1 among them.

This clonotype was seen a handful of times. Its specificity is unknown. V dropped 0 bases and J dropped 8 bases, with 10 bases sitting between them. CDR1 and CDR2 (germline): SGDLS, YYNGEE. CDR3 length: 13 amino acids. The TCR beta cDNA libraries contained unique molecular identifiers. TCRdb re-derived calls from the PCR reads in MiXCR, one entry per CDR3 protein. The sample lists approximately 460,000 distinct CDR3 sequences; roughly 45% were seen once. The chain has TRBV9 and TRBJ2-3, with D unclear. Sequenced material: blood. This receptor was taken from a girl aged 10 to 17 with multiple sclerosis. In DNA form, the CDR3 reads TGTGCCAGCAGCGTAGTAGAAGGCGGTACGCAGTATTTT. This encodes CASSVVEGGTQYF. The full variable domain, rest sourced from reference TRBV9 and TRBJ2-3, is DSGVTQTPKHLITATGQRVTLRCSPRSGDLSVYWYQQSLDQGLQFLIQYYNGEERAKGNILERFSAQQFPDLHSELNLSSLELGDSALYFCASSVVEGGTQYFGPGTRLTVL.